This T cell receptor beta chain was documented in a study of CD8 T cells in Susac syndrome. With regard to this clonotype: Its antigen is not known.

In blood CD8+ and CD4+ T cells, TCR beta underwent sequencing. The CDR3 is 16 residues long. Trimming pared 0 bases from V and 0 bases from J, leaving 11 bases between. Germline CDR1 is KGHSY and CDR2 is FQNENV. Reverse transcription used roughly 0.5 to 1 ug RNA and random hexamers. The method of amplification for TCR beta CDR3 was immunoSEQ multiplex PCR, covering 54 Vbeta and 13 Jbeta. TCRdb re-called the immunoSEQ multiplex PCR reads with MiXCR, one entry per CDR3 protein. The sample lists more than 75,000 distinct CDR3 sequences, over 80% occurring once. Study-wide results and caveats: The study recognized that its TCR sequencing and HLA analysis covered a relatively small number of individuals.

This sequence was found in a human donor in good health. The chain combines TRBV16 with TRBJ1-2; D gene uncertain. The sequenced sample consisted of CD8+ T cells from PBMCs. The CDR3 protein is CASSQSAAASNYGYTF. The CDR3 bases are TGTGCCAGCAGCCAATCGGCTGCGGCATCTAACTATGGCTACACCTTC. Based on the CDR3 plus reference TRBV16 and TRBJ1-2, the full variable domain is GEEVAQTPKHLVRGEGQKAKLYCAPIKGHSYVFWYQQVLKNEFKFLISFQNENVFDETGMPKERFSAKCLPNSPCSLEIQATKLEDSAVYFCASSQSAAASNYGYTFGSGTRLTVV.